The clone carrying this TCR beta chain was detected once. What it binds is not known. It was the roughly 110-subject validation cohort, separate from the approximately 680-subject first cohort, to which the donors belonged. Here immunoSEQ multiplex PCR was the method, and the copy in TCRdb shows in-frame clones only, minus some. The sample has 35,000 to 50,000 clones, roughly 93% seen once; the top ten hold approximately 2%. This sample is drawn from a study of cytomegalovirus exposure and HLA in healthy donors. Points from the study as a whole: Across donors, most TCRs were seen rarely, yet some public ones were widespread. The tendency of first-cohort TCR clusters to co-occur in the roughly 130 validation repertoires emerged from a later analysis. Overall, around 160 TCR beta chains were annotated as cytomegalovirus-associated.

Trimming pared 4 bases from V and 5 bases from J, leaving 14 bases between. This CDR3 comprises 13 residues. Germline V gene sequence: CDR1 SQVTM, CDR2 ANQGSEA. The TCR originated in a woman aged 18-29 years in good health and CMV-seronegative. The chain combines TRBV29-1 with TRBJ2-5, with a tentative D call TRBD1 (6 bases). The sample taken for sequencing was PBMCs. Here the CDR3 reads CSVAGGQGETQYF. DNA of the CDR3: TGCAGCGTTGCAGGCGGCCAGGGGGAGACCCAGTACTTC.